The 24 T cell receptor beta chains below were found in one sample sequenced in a study of cytotoxic CD8 clonotypes in ibrutinib-treated CLL (dated by TCRdb to the early 2020s). The time point tag for this specimen amounts to: around 25 months on ibrutinib. To prepare the library, the immunoSEQ multiplex PCR assay was applied. Not all clones reach the TCRdb copy of this immuneACCESS table, which keeps in-frame sequences only. Checked studies attribute under half of the gap to unresolved V genes and leave the rest unexplained. Counted in this sample were hundreds of thousands of clones; 70% of them appeared once. The top ten hold 15% of the sample. Specimen: PBMCs, collected after 24 months of ibrutinib treatment. The receptor source for this set is a human donor with chronic lymphocytic leukemia.

The chain carries TRBV27 and TRBJ2-5; D not resolved. Looked up from germline, CDR1 is MNHEY and CDR2 is SMNVEV (reference sequence). Trimming took 6 bases from V and 2 from J, leaving 13 bases between them. The CDR3 is made up of 14 amino acids. CDR3 coding DNA: TGTGCCAGCAGCTCCCGAGTTGGGCAAGAGACCCAGTACTTC. Its translation: CASSSRVGQETQYF.

This clone appeared a few times. This rearrangement joins TRBV7-2 to TRBJ2-3; D unresolved. The V end lost 0 bases, the J end lost 2 bases, and 3 bases lay between the germline ends. In germline, CDR1 is SGHTA, CDR2 FQGNSA. This CDR3 is 13 amino acids long. CDR3 amino acids: CASSLAYTDTQYF. CDR3 nucleotide sequence: TGTGCCAGCAGCTTAGCCTACACAGATACGCAGTATTTT. Complete variable domain (other parts from reference TRBV7-2 and TRBJ2-3): GAGVSQSPSNKVTEKGKDVELRCDPISGHTALYWYRQSLGQGLEFLIYFQGNSAPDKSGLPSDRFSAERTGGSVSTLTIQRTQQEDSAVYLCASSLAYTDTQYFGPGTRLTVL.

The rearrangement uses TRBV19 and TRBJ1-3; no firm D call. The germline CDR1 and CDR2 sequences are LNHDA and SQIVND (reference sequence). Trimming removed 6 bases from V and 0 bases from J, with 9 bases in between. This CDR3 is built from 14 residues. The CDR3: CASSPRISGNTIYF. In nucleotides, the CDR3 is TGTGCCAGTAGCCCGCGAATCTCTGGAAACACCATATATTTT.

This rearrangement joins TRBV11-2 to TRBJ2-1; 11 bases match TRBD2. The V gene end was trimmed by 3 bases and the J gene end by 8 bases; junction bases not matched to a gene: 9. The CDR3 spans 16 residues. CDR1 is SGHAT, CDR2 FQNNGV, per germline. DNA of the CDR3: TGTGCCAGCAGCTTCTATAGCGGGAGGGAGTTCGATGAGCAGTTCTTC. Translated, it gives CASSFYSGREFDEQFF.

The rearrangement links TRBV19 to TRBJ1-2, with 7 bases fitting TRBD1. From germline, CDR1 is LNHDA and CDR2 SQIVND (reference sequence). The junction had 6 bases not matched to a gene; V was cut back by 9 bases and J by 8 bases. The CDR3 covers 11 residues. The CDR3 region has the DNA TGTGCCAGCGCTCCGGGACAGGGCTACACCTTC. Its protein is CASAPGQGYTF.

The chain is built from TRBV6-6 and TRBJ2-1; D call uncertain. V lost 2 bases to trimming and J lost 0 bases, with 11 bases between them. The CDR3 is 16 amino acids. Germline loops: CDR1 MNHNY, CDR2 SVGAGI (reference sequence). The CDR3 spells CASSYPPMSSYNEQFF. The CDR3 DNA sequence: TGTGCCAGCAGTTACCCCCCGATGAGCTCCTACAATGAGCAGTTCTTC.

V and J are TRBV9 and TRBJ2-2; 13 nucleotides match TRBD2. This CDR3 has 17 amino acids. V shed 4 bases and J 6 bases; nucleotides not matched to a gene: 9. The germline V gene has CDR1 SGDLS and CDR2 YYNGEE. CDR3 sequence reads: CASSIGLAGVIAGELFF. CDR3 nucleotides: TGTGCCAGCAGCATTGGACTAGCGGGAGTTATCGCCGGGGAGCTGTTTTTT.

The J gene is TRBJ1-4, the V gene TRBV28; TRBD1 is a possible D gene (6 bases). Germline values: CDR1 MDHEN, CDR2 SYDVKM. The CDR3 runs to 13 residues. Trimming removed 4 bases at V and 7 bases at J, with 10 bases between. CDR3 in amino acids: CASSSGGLEKLFF. The CDR3 nucleotides read TGTGCCAGCAGTTCGGGGGGGCTTGAAAAACTGTTTTTT.

The V gene is TRBV4-3, the J gene TRBJ2-7, with D tentatively TRBD2 (6 bases). The CDR3 is 19 amino acids. Germline CDR1 reads LGHNA; CDR2 reads YSLEER. The ends were cut back, 4 bases at V and 5 bases at J, with 30 bases in the middle. CDR3 protein: CASSPSRIGVWGGGNEQYF. CDR3 DNA sequence: TGCGCCAGCAGCCCCTCGCGAATCGGGGTGTGGGGTGGCGGGAACGAGCAGTACTTC.

This clone has only one observation. The J gene is TRBJ2-2, the V gene TRBV27; no definite D call. The V end was cut by 5 bases, the J end by 5 bases, with 9 bases between. This CDR3 comprises 13 residues. Looked up from germline, CDR1 is MNHEY and CDR2 is SMNVEV (reference sequence). CDR3 bases: TGTGCCAGCAGTCCCCCCTGGACCGGGGAGCTGTTTTTT. It translates to CASSPPWTGELFF.

This chain uses TRBV25-1 with TRBJ1-2, with D hard to call. Germline V gene lookup returns CDR1 MGHDK and CDR2 SYGVNS. The CDR3 totals 9 residues. Between the trimmed V and J ends, which lost 6 bases and 9 bases, there was a span of 5 bases. The chain's CDR3 is CASSLSYTF. CDR3 DNA sequence: TGTGCCAGCAGCCTCAGCTACACCTTC.

The chain uses TRBV29-1 and TRBJ1-1, with D unclear. From germline, CDR1 is SQVTM and CDR2 ANQGSEA. V was shortened by 2 bases and J by 5 bases, with 15 bases between the two germline ends. CDR3 length: 14 residues. The CDR3 here is CSVEPEPGRTEAFF. CDR3 bases: TGCAGCGTTGAACCCGAACCTGGAAGGACTGAAGCTTTCTTT.

The chain couples TRBV27 to TRBJ2-5, with 7 bases matching TRBD1. CDR3 length equals 15 residues. The ends lost 5 bases at V and 0 bases at J; junction bases unmatched: 6. Germline values: CDR1 MNHEY, CDR2 SMNVEV (reference sequence). The CDR3 is CASSLRGQYQETQYF. CDR3 nucleotides: TGTGCCAGCAGTCTAAGGGGACAGTACCAAGAGACCCAGTACTTC.

The chain has TRBV11-1 and TRBJ1-4; D not resolved. The V and J ends lost 6 bases and 8 bases respectively, with 16 bases between them. CDR3 length: 14 amino acids. Germline V gene sequence: CDR1 SGHAT, CDR2 FQDESV (reference sequence). The CDR3 region is CASSPALGGEKLFF. CDR3 nucleotides: TGTGCCAGCAGTCCGGCCCTCGGAGGAGAAAAACTGTTTTTT.

J is TRBJ1-4 and V is TRBV28; the D is unclear. There are 14 residues in the CDR3. V shed 7 bases and J shed 2 bases, with 11 bases lying between them. The germline V gene has CDR1 MDHEN and CDR2 SYDVKM. The CDR3 bases are TGTGCCAGCATCTCGGGTAGCACTAATGAAAAACTGTTTTTT. Translated: CASISGSTNEKLFF.

This clone was observed a few times. The chain links TRBV6-5 to TRBJ1-5, with D possibly matching TRBD1 (6 bases). The length of the CDR3 is 15 residues. Germline assignment: CDR1 MNHEY and CDR2 SVGAGI. V lost 2 bases and J 3 bases, leaving 11 bases between the germline ends. This chain's CDR3 is CASSYAGAYNQPQHF. Written as DNA, the CDR3 is TGTGCCAGCAGTTACGCAGGGGCCTACAATCAGCCCCAGCATTTT.

The chain couples TRBV4-3 to TRBJ1-2; D gene ambiguous. Germline CDR1 LGHNA, CDR2 YSLEER. The CDR3 has 15 amino acids. Trimming removed 0 bases from V and 8 bases from J, with 16 bases in between. The CDR3 region has the DNA TGCGCCAGCAGCCAAGATTTGGGGAGCGTTTACGGCTACACCTTC. Residues: CASSQDLGSVYGYTF.

The genes are TRBV2 and TRBJ1-4; 10 bases map to TRBD1. This CDR3 spans 14 amino acids. J lost 7 bases, V lost 6 bases, and 5 bases had no gene match. Germline V lookup: CDR1 SNHLY, CDR2 FYNNEI. The CDR3 coding sequence is TGTGCCAGCAGACACCGGGACAGGGGTGAAAAACTGTTTTTT. Amino acids: CASRHRDRGEKLFF.

The rearrangement joins TRBV9 to TRBJ2-3; 9 positions match TRBD1. The CDR3 covers 15 residues. Germline values: CDR1 SGDLS, CDR2 YYNGEE. Trimming removed 6 bases from V and 1 base from J; junction bases left unmatched: 6. CDR3 in amino acids: CASKKGDRGTDTQYF. DNA of the CDR3: TGTGCCAGCAAGAAAGGGGACAGGGGCACAGATACGCAGTATTTT. Filled out from reference TRBV9 and TRBJ2-3, the complete variable domain reads DSGVTQTPKHLITATGQRVTLRCSPRSGDLSVYWYQQSLDQGLQFLIQYYNGEERAKGNILERFSAQQFPDLHSELNLSSLELGDSALYFCASKKGDRGTDTQYFGPGTRLTVL.

This clone showed up just a few times. This sequence joins TRBV29-1 and TRBJ2-3, with TRBD2 matching over 9 bases. CDR3 length: 14 residues. Germline values: CDR1 SQVTM, CDR2 ANQGSEA. Trimming took 4 bases from V and 4 from J; bases not matched to a gene: 6. CDR3 loop: CSVGREGLPDTQYF. The CDR3 DNA sequence: TGCAGCGTTGGGCGGGAGGGCCTCCCAGATACGCAGTATTTT.

V usage is TRBV4-2 and J usage is TRBJ2-3, with TRBD1 matching 8 bases. The junction had 13 bases not matched to a gene; V was cut back by 3 bases and J by 2 bases. Germline V gene sequence: CDR1 LGHNA, CDR2 YNFKEQ. This CDR3 contains 18 residues. CDR3 nucleotides: TGTGCCAGCAGCCAGGATACCGGACAGGGCCTTGTCACAGATACGCAGTATTTT. As protein: CASSQDTGQGLVTDTQYF.

The chain has TRBV11-1 and TRBJ2-5; possibly TRBD1 for D (6 bases). The germline V gene has CDR1 SGHAT and CDR2 FQDESV (reference sequence). Trimming stripped 3 bases from V and 3 bases from J, with 11 bases between. The CDR3 spans 14 residues. CDR3 sequence: CASSFQGFEETQYF. CDR3 in DNA: TGTGCCAGCAGCTTTCAGGGGTTCGAAGAGACCCAGTACTTC.

The gene calls are TRBV15 and TRBJ2-1; D tentatively fits TRBD1 or TRBD2 (6 bases each). The CDR3 consists of 14 residues. CDR1 is LNHNV and CDR2 is YYDKDF in the germline V gene (reference sequence). With 0 bases removed from V and 12 bases from J, the gap between germline ends came to 15 bases. The CDR3 region is CATSRDKGGRAQFF. DNA of the CDR3: TGTGCCACCAGCAGAGATAAGGGGGGTAGGGCGCAGTTCTTC.

This clone was found a few times. The gene calls are TRBV27 and TRBJ1-3, with D unresolved. Germline V gene sequence: CDR1 MNHEY, CDR2 SMNVEV (reference sequence). Trimming cost V 6 bases and J 0 bases, with 6 bases left between them. CDR3 length equals 13 residues. The CDR3, as DNA: TGTGCCAGCAGCCCCTTCTCTGGAAACACCATATATTTT. This encodes CASSPFSGNTIYF.